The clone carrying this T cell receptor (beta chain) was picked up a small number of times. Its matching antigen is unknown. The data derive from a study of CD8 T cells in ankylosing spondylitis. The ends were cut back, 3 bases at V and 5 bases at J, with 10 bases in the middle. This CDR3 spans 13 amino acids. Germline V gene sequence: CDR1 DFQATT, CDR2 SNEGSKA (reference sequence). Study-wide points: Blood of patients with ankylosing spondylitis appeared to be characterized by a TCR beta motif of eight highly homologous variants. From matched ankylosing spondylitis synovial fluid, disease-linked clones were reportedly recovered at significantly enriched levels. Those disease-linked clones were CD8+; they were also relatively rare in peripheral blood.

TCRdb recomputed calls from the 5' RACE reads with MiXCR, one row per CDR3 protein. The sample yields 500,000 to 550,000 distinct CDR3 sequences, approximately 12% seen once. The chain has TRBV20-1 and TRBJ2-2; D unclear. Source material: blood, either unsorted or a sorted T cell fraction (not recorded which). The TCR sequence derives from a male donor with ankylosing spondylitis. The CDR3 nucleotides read TGCAGTGCTAGCGTGCCGAGTACCGGGGAGCTGTTTTTT. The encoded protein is CSASVPSTGELFF.